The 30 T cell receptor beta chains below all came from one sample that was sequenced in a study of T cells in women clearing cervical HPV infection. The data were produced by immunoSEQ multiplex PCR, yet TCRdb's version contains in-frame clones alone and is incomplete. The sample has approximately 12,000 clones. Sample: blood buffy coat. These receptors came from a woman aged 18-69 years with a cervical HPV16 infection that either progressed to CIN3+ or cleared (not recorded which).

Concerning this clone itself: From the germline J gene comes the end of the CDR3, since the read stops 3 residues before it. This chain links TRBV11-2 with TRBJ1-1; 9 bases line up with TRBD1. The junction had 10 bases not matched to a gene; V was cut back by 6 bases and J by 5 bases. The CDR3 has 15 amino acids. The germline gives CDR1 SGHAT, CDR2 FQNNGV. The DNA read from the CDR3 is TGTGCCAGCAGAGCAATCGGACAGGGGAATACTGAA. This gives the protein CASRAIGQGNTE. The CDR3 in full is CASRAIGQGNTEAFF.

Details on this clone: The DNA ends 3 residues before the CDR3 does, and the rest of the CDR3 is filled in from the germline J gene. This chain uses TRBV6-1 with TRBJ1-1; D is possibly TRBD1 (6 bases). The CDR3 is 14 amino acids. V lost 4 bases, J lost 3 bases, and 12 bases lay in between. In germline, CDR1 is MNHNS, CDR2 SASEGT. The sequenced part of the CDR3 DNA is TGTGCCAGCAGTGCACAGGGTGGAGACACTGAA. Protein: CASSAQGGDTE. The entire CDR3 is CASSAQGGDTEAFF.

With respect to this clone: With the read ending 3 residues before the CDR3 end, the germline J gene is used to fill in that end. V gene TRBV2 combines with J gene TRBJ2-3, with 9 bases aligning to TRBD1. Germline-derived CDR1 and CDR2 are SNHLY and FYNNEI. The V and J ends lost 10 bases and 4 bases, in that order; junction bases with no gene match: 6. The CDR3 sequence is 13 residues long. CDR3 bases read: TGTGCCAAATCGGGACAGGGAGCAGATACG. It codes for CAKSGQGADT. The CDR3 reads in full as CAKSGQGADTQYF.

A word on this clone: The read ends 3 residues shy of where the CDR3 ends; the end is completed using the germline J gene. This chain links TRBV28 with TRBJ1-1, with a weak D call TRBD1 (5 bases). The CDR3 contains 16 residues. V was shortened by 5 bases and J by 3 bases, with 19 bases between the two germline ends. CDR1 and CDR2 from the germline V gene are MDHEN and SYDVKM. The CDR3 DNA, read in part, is TGTGCCAGCAGTCCCATTCTAGGACCGGGGGACACTGAA. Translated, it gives CASSPILGPGDTE. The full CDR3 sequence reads CASSPILGPGDTEAFF.

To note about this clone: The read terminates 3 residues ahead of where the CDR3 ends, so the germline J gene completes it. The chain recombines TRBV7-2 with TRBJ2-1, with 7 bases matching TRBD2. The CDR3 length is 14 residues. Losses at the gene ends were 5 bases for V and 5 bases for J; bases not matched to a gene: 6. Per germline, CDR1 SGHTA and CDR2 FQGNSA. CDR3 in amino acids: CASSPGLFNNEQFF. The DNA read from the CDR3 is TGTGCCAGCAGCCCGGGACTATTCAACAATGAG.

The part of the CDR3 DNA that was read is TGTGCCAGCAGTACGCTGGGGACAGGGGGCTATAGCACTGAA. Protein product: CASSTLGTGGYSTE. The whole CDR3 sequence is CASSTLGTGGYSTEAFF. V gene TRBV2 combines with J gene TRBJ1-1, with 12 bases lining up with TRBD1. The CDR3 end is not reached by the read, which stops 3 residues before it; the germline J gene fills it in. CDR3 length: 17 amino acids. J was trimmed by 4 bases and V by 5 bases; bases with no gene match: 11. The germline V gene has CDR1 SNHLY and CDR2 FYNNEI.

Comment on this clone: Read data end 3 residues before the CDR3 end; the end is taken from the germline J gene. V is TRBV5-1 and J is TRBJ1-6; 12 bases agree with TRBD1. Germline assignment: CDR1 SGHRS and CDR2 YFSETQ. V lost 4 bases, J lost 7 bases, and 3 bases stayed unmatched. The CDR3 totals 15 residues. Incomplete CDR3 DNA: TGCGCCAGCAGCCCCGGGACAGGGGGCAATTCACCC. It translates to CASSPGTGGNSP. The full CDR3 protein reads CASSPGTGGNSPLHF.

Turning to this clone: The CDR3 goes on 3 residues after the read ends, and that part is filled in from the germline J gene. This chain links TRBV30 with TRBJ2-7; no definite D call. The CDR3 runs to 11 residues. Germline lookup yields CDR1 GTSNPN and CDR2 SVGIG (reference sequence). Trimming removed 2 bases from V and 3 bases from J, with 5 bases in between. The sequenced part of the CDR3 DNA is TGTGCCTGGAGTCTAAACTACGAG. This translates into CAWSLNYE. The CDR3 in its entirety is CAWSLNYEQYF.

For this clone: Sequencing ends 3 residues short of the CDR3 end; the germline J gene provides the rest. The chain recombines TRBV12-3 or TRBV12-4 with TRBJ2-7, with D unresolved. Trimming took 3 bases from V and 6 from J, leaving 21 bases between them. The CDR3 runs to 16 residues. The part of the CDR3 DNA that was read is TGTGCCAGCAGTTTTTTCCGGTTCGGTAACCCTCTCGAG. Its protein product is CASSFFRFGNPLE. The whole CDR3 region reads CASSFFRFGNPLEQYF.

CDR3 DNA (partial): TGTGCCTGGAGTGCCGCCGACAGGGGTCGTAATTCACCC. This codes for CAWSAADRGRNSP. The full-length CDR3 reads as CAWSAADRGRNSPLHF. This chain connects TRBV30 to TRBJ1-6; TRBD1 agrees at 8 bases. The read falls 3 residues short of the CDR3 end, and the missing part is taken from the germline J gene. The length of the CDR3 is 16 residues. V gave up 1 base and J gave up 6 bases; unmatched junction bases: 8. Germline-derived CDR1 and CDR2 are GTSNPN and SVGIG (reference sequence).

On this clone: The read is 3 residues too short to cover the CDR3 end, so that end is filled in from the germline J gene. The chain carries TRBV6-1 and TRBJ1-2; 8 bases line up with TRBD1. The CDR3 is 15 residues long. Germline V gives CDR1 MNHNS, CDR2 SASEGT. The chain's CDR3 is CASSADRVQSIGYTF. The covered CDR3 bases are TGTGCCAGCAGTGCGGACAGGGTTCAGTCAATAGGC.

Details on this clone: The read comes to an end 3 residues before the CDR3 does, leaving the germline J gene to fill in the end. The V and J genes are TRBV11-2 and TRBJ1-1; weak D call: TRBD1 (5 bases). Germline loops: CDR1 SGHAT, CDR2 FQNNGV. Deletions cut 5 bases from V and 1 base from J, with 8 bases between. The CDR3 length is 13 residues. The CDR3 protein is CASSAGQNTEAFF. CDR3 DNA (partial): TGTGCCAGCAGCGCAGGACAGAACACTGAA. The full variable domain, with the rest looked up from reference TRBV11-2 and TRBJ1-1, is EAGVAQSPRYKIIEKRQSVAFWCNPISGHATLYWYQQILGQGPKLLIQFQNNGVVDDSQLPKDRFSAERLKGVDSTLKIQPAKLEDSAVYLCASSAGQNTEAFFGQGTRLTVV.

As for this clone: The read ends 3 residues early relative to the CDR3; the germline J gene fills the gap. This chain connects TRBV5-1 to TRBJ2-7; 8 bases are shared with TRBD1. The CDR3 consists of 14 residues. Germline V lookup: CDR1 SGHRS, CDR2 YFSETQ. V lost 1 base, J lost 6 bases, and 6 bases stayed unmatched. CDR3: CASSLPTGGGEQYF. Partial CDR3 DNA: TGCGCCAGCAGCTTGCCCACAGGGGGAGGCGAG.

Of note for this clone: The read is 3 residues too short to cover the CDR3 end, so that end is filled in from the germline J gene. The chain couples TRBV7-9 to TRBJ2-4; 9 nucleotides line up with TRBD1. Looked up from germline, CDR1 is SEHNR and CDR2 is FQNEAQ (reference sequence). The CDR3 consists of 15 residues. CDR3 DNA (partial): TGTGCCAGCAGCCCCCGGGACAGGGTGGTCTATGGT. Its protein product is CASSPRDRVVYG. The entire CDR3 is CASSPRDRVVYGQYF.

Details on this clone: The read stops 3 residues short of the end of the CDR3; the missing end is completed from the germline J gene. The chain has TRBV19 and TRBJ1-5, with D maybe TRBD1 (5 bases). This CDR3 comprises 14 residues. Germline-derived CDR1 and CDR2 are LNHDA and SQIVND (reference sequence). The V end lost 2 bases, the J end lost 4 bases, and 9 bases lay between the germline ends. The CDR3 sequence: CASSIIGGNQPQHF. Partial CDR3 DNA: TGTGCCAGTAGTATAATTGGGGGGAATCAGCCC.

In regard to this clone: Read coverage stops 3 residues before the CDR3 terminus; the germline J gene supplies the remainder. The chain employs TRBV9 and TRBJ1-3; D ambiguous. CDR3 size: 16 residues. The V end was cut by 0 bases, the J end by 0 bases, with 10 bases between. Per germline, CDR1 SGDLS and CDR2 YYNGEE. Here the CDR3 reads CASSVEDLDSGNTIYF. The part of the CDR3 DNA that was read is TGTGCCAGCAGCGTAGAGGACTTAGACTCTGGAAACACC.

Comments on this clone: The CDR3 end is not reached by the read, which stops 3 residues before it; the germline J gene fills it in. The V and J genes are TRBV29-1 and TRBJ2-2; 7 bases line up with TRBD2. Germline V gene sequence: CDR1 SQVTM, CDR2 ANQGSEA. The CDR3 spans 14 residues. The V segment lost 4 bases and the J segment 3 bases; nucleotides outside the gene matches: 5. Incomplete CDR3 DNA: TGCAGCGTTGGCCTGCTAGCGGACACCGGGGAG. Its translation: CSVGLLADTGE. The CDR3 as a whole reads CSVGLLADTGELFF.

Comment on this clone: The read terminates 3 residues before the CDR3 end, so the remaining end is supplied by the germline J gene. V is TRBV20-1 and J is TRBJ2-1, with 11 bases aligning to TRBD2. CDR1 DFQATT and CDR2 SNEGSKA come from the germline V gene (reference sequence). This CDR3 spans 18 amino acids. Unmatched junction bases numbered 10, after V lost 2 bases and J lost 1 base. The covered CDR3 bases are TGCAGTGCTAGAACTCGACTAGCGGGGTACTCTTCCTACAATGAG. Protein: CSARTRLAGYSSYNE. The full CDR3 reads CSARTRLAGYSSYNEQFF.

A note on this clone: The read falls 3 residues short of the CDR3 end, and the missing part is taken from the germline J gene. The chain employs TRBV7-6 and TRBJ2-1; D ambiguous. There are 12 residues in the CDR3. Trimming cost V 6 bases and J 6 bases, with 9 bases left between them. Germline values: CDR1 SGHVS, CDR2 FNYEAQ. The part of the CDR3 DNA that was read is TGTGCCAGCAGTCCCGGCGGCAATGAG. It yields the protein CASSPGGNE. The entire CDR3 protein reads CASSPGGNEQFF.

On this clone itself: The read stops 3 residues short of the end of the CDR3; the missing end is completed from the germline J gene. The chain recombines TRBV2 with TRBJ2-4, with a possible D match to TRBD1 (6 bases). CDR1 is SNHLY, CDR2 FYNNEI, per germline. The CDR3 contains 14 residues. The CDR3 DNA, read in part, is TGTGCCAGCAGTGAAACGGACAGTAACTATGGT. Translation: CASSETDSNYG. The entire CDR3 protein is CASSETDSNYGQYF.

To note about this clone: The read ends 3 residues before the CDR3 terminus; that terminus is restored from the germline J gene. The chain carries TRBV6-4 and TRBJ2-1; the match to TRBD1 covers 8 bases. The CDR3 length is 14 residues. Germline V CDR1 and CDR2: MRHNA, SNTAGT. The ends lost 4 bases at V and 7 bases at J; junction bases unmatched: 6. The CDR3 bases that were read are TGTGCCAGCAGTGCGACAGGGGAGACGAATGAG. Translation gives CASSATGETNE. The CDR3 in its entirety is CASSATGETNEQFF.

The CDR3 loop reads CSAETGPATNEKLFF. The covered CDR3 bases are TGCAGTGCAGAAACAGGGCCAGCAACTAATGAAAAA. The V call is TRBV20-1, the J call TRBJ1-4; a weak D match, TRBD1 (6 bases). Read data end 3 residues before the CDR3 end; the end is taken from the germline J gene. The CDR3 has 15 amino acids. Trimming cost V 6 bases and J 0 bases, with 14 bases left between them. From germline, CDR1 is DFQATT and CDR2 SNEGSKA (reference sequence).

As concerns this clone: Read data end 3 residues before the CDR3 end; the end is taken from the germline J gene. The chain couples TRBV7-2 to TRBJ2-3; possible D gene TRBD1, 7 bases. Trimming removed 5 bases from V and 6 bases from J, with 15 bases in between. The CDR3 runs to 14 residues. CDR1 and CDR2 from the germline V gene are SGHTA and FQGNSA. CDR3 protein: CASSPQGGSDTQYF. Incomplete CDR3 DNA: TGTGCCAGCAGCCCCCAGGGGGGATCTGATACG.

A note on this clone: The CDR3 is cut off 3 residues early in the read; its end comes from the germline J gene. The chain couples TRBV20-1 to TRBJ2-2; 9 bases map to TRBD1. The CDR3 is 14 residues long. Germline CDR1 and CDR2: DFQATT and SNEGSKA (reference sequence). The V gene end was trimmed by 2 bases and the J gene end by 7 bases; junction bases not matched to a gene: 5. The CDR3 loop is CSARNRGQVGELFF. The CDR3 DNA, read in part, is TGCAGTGCTAGAAACAGGGGGCAGGTCGGGGAG.

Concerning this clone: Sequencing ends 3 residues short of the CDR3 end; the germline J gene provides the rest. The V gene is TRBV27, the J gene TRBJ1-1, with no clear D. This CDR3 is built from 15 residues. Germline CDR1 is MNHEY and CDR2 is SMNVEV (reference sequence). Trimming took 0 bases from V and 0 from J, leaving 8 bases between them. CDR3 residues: CASSLSYGVNTEAFF. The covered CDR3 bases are TGTGCCAGCAGTTTATCGTACGGGGTGAACACTGAA.

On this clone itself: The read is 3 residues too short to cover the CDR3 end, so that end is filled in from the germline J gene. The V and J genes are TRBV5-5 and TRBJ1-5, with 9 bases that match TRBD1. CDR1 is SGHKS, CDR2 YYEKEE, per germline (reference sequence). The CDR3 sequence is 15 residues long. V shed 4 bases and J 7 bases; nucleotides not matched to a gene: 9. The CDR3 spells CASSRDRVSVQPQHF. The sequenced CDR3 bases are TGTGCCAGCAGCCGGGACAGGGTATCAGTCCAGCCC.

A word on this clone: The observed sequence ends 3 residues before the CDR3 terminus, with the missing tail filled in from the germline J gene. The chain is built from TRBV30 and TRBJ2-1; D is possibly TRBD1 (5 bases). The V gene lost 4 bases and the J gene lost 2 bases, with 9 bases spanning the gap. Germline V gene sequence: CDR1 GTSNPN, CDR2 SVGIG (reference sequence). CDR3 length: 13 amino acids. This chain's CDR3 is CAWKGATYNEQFF. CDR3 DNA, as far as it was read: TGTGCCTGGAAAGGGGCTACCTACAATGAG.

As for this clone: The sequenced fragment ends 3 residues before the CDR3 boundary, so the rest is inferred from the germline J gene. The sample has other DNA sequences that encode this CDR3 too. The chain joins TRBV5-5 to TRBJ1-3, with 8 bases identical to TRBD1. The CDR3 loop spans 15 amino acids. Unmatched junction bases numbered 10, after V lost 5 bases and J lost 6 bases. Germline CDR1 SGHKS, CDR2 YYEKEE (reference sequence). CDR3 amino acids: CASSFSQGVQNTIYF. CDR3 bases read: TGTGCCAGCAGTTTCTCACAGGGGGTTCAAAACACC.

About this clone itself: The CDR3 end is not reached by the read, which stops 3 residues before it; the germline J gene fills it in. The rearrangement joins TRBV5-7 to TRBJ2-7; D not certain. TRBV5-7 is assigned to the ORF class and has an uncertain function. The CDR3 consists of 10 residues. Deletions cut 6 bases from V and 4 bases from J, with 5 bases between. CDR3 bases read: TGTGCCAGCACCAATTACGAG. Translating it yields CASTNYE. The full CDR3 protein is CASTNYEQYF.

The DNA read from the CDR3 is TGCAGCGTTGCCAGGGAGAATTCACCC. Protein sequence: CSVARENSP. In full, the CDR3 reads CSVARENSPLHF. The genes are TRBV29-1 and TRBJ1-6, with D possibly matching TRBD1 (5 bases). The sequenced fragment ends 3 residues before the CDR3 boundary, so the rest is inferred from the germline J gene. Germline CDR1 reads SQVTM; CDR2 reads ANQGSEA. Trimming took off 4 bases at V and 7 bases at J, with 8 bases between the two ends. The CDR3 is 12 residues long.